The sequence of this T cell receptor beta chain was determined in a study of OX40 agonist ivuxolimab in advanced cancers. For the study at large: A mean age of around 66 years, range 23 to 79, was recorded, and more than 80% were male. The eligibility criteria allowed prior anti-PD-1, anti-PD-L1 or anti-CTLA-4 therapy, and around 40% had some. Overall study results and limits: No determination was made of the antigen specificity of the expanded peripheral T cells. CD8+ T cells (on average) carried more expanded clones than CD4+ T cells.

The table came from immunoSEQ multiplex PCR; TCRdb's copy has only in-frame clones and leaves some out. In the table there are 70,000 to 95,000 clones, 90% of which are singletons. Between the trimmed V and J ends, which lost 6 bases and 0 bases, there was a span of 9 bases. The CDR3 covers 14 residues. The germline CDR1 and CDR2 sequences are MNHEY and SVGAGI. With regard to this clone: Its antigen is not identified.

This chain links TRBV6-5 with TRBJ1-3, with D unresolved. The sequenced sample was CD4+ or CD8+ T cells sorted from blood, obtained in a trial of the OX40 agonist ivuxolimab. This receptor was obtained from an adult with an advanced solid tumor such as melanoma, head and neck, liver or kidney cancer. DNA for the CDR3: TGTGCCAGCAGCCGTGACGGCTCTGGAAACACCATATATTTT. It codes for CASSRDGSGNTIYF.